The 8 T cell receptor beta chains below were found in one sample sequenced in a study of blood T cell repertoires in COVID-19. The repertoire was sequenced with immunoSEQ multiplex PCR; TCRdb's copy has only in-frame clones and lacks some. The sample holds approximately 300,000 clones, 86% seen once. The sequencing sample was made of PBMCs or T cells enriched from blood (not recorded which). The receptors derive from a woman between 18 and 29 years old who had recovered from COVID-19.

The genes are TRBV18 and TRBJ2-1; 8 bases match TRBD1. The germline CDR1 and CDR2 sequences are KGHSH and LQKENI. J was trimmed by 6 bases and V by 5 bases; bases with no gene match: 9. The CDR3 spans 15 residues. CDR3 sequence reads: CASSFGQGPGNEQFF. The DNA for the CDR3 is TGTGCCAGCTCATTCGGACAGGGTCCTGGCAATGAGCAGTTCTTC.

J is TRBJ2-2 and V is TRBV5-1, with a possible D match to TRBD2 (6 bases). The ends were cut back, 4 bases at V and 7 bases at J, with 20 bases in the middle. Germline CDR1 SGHRS, CDR2 YFSETQ. The CDR3 has 16 residues. The CDR3 reads CASSGGTASLDGELFF. CDR3 nucleotides: TGCGCCAGCAGCGGGGGGACGGCCTCCCTGGACGGGGAGCTGTTTTTT.

This chain connects TRBV2 to TRBJ2-1; TRBD2 aligns across 8 bases. The ends lost 3 bases at V and 9 bases at J; junction bases unmatched: 10. This CDR3 has 15 amino acids. Germline CDR1 SNHLY, CDR2 FYNNEI. CDR3 sequence: CASSECRGGLCEQFF. The CDR3 bases are TGTGCCAGCAGTGAGTGCCGGGGGGGCCTTTGTGAGCAGTTCTTC.

J is TRBJ1-1 and V is TRBV7-9, with D possibly matching TRBD1 (6 bases). The germline CDR1 and CDR2 sequences are SEHNR and FQNEAQ (reference sequence). Trimming pared 5 bases from V and 4 bases from J, leaving 14 bases between. The CDR3 sequence is 14 residues long. CDR3 region: CASSPEGGGTEAFF. Here the CDR3 DNA reads TGTGCCAGCAGCCCTGAAGGGGGGGGCACTGAAGCTTTCTTT.

The chain carries TRBV7-9 and TRBJ1-2; 11 bases agree with TRBD1. The length of the CDR3 is 15 residues. CDR1 and CDR2 (germline): SEHNR, FQNEAQ (reference sequence). J gave up 4 bases and V 6 bases, and 7 bases lay outside the gene matches. The CDR3 region is CASSQDRGLIYGYTF. DNA for the CDR3: TGTGCCAGCAGTCAGGACAGGGGGCTAATCTATGGCTACACCTTC.

This clone appeared a few times. The chain employs TRBV27 and TRBJ1-5; possibly TRBD1 for D (6 bases). Trimming cost V 6 bases and J 4 bases, with 13 bases left between them. CDR3 size: 14 residues. Germline CDR1 MNHEY, CDR2 SMNVEV (reference sequence). The CDR3 loop reads CASRKGGSNQPQHF. For the CDR3, the DNA is TGTGCCAGCAGAAAAGGGGGATCTAATCAGCCCCAGCATTTT.

This clone has just one count. The V gene is TRBV18, the J gene TRBJ1-1, with 9 bases matching TRBD1. This CDR3 is built from 15 residues. Unmatched junction bases numbered 5, after V lost 1 base and J lost 5 bases. Per germline, CDR1 KGHSH and CDR2 LQKENI. CDR3 in DNA: TGTGCCAGCTCACCACGGAACAGGGGGCAGACTGAAGCTTTCTTT. It encodes CASSPRNRGQTEAFF.

This chain uses TRBV11-2 with TRBJ1-1; D unclear. Trimming pared 5 bases from V and 3 bases from J, leaving 4 bases between. Germline CDR1 SGHAT, CDR2 FQNNGV. The CDR3 runs 11 residues. The CDR3 loop reads CASSHYTEAFF. In DNA form, the CDR3 reads TGTGCCAGCAGCCATTACACTGAAGCTTTCTTT.